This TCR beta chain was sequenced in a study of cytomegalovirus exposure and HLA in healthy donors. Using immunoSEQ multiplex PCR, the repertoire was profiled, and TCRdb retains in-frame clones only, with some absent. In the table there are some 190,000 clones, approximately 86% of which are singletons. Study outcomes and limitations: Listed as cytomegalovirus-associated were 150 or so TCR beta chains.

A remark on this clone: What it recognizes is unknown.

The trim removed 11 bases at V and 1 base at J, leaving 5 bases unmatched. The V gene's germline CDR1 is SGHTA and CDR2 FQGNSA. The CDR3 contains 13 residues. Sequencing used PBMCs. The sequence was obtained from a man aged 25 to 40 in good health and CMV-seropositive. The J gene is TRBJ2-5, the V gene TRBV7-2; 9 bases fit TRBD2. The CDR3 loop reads CAVRAGGQETQYF. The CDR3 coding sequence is TGTGCCGTTAGAGCGGGGGGCCAAGAGACCCAGTACTTC.